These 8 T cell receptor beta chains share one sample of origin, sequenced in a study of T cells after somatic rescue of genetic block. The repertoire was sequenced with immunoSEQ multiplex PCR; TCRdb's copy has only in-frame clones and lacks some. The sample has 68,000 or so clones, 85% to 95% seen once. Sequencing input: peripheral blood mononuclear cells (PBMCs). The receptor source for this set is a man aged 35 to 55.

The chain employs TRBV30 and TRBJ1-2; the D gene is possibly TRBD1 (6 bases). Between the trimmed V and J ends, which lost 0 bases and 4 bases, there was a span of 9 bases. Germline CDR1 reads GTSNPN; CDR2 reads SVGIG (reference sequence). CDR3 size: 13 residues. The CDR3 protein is CAWSVQGLYGYTF. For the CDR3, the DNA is TGTGCCTGGAGTGTACAGGGACTCTATGGCTACACCTTC.

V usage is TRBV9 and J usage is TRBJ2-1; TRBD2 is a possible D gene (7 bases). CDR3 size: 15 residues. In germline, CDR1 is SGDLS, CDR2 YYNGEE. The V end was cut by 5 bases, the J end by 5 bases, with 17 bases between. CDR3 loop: CASRPTAGANNEQFF. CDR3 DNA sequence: TGTGCCAGCAGGCCCACGGCGGGGGCCAACAATGAGCAGTTCTTC.

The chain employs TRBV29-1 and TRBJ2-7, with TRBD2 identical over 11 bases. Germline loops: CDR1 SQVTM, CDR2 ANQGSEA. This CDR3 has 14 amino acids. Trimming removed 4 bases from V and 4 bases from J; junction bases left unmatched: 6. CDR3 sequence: CSVASLAGGYEQYF. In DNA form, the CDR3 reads TGCAGCGTTGCTTCTCTAGCGGGGGGTTACGAGCAGTACTTC.

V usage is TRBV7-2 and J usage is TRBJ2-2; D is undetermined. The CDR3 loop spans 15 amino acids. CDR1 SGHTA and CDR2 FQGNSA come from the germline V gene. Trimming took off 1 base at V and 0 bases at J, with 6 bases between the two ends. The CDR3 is CASSLGLTNTGELFF. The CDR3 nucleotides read TGTGCCAGCAGCTTAGGCCTAACGAACACCGGGGAGCTGTTTTTT.

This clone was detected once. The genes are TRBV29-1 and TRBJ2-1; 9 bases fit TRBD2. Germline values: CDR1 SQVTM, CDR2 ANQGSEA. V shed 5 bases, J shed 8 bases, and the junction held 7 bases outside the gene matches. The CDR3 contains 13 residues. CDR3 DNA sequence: TGCAGCGTTCTTAGGCGGGGGGGCTATGAGCAGTTCTTC. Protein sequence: CSVLRRGGYEQFF.

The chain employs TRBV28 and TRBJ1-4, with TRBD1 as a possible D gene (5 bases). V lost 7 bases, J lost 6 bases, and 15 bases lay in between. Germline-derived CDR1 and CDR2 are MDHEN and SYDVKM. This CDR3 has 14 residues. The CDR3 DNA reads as TGTGCCAGCACCCCGGGCCAGGGATATGAAAAACTGTTTTTT. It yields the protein CASTPGQGYEKLFF.

The CDR3 DNA sequence: TGTGCCAGCTCCCCGGGGTTCGATACGCAGTATTTT. It codes for CASSPGFDTQYF. The chain links TRBV2 to TRBJ2-3; D perhaps matches TRBD2 (5 bases). Per the germline V gene, CDR1 is SNHLY and CDR2 is FYNNEI. The ends were cut back, 8 bases at V and 6 bases at J, with 12 bases in the middle. The CDR3 contains 12 residues.

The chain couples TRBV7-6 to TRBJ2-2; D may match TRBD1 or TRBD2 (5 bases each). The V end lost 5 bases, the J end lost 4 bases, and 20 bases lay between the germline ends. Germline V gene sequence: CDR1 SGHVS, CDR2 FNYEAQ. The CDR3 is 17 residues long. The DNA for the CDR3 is TGTGCCAGCAGCCCACCCTTGGGGCGGGTAGGCACCGGGGAGCTGTTTTTT. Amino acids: CASSPPLGRVGTGELFF. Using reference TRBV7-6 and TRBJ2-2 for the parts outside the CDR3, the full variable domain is GAGVSQSPRYKVTKRGQDVALRCDPISGHVSLYWYRQALGQGPEFLTYFNYEAQQDKSGLPNDRFSAERPEGSISTLTIQRTEQRDSAMYRCASSPPLGRVGTGELFFGEGSRLTVL.